The 18 T cell receptor beta chains below all came from one sample that was sequenced in a study of blood T cell repertoires in COVID-19. Repertoires were generated with immunoSEQ multiplex PCR, while TCRdb's copy carries only in-frame clones and drops some. The sample yields 85,000 to 120,000 clones, over 85% seen once. The material sequenced was peripheral blood. The receptors originated from a woman aged 45-60 years with COVID-19, enrolled during active disease.

The V and J genes are TRBV11-2 and TRBJ2-1, with a tentative D call TRBD1 (6 bases). Per germline, CDR1 SGHAT and CDR2 FQNNGV. This CDR3 is 16 amino acids long. Trimming took off 5 bases at V and 3 bases at J, with 17 bases between the two ends. In nucleotides, the CDR3 is TGTGCCAGCAGCCCACTACAGGGTGCCTTCTACAATGAGCAGTTCTTC. Amino acids: CASSPLQGAFYNEQFF.

This chain connects TRBV10-3 to TRBJ1-4; 8 bases match TRBD1. Germline trimming cut 3 bases from V and 8 bases from J; bases unmatched to any gene: 17. This CDR3 has 18 amino acids. Looked up from germline, CDR1 is ENHRY and CDR2 is SYGVKD. The chain's CDR3 is CAISEYGGQGDIREKLFF. CDR3 in DNA: TGTGCCATCAGTGAATACGGAGGACAGGGCGACATAAGAGAAAAACTGTTTTTT.

V usage is TRBV7-6 and J usage is TRBJ2-1, with 10 bases that match TRBD2. This CDR3 region has 15 residues. Per the germline V gene, CDR1 is SGHVS and CDR2 is FNYEAQ. J lost 7 bases, V lost 4 bases, and 7 bases had no gene match. The CDR3 protein is CASSSPGLAMNEQFF. In DNA, the CDR3 is TGTGCCAGCAGCTCGCCGGGACTAGCGATGAATGAGCAGTTCTTC.

The chain recombines TRBV6-5 with TRBJ1-6, with 9 positions matching TRBD1. The CDR3 runs 14 residues. The V gene end was trimmed by 6 bases and the J gene end by 8 bases; junction bases not matched to a gene: 5. Germline CDR1 MNHEY, CDR2 SVGAGI. CDR3 in amino acids: CASSSGTGYSPLHF. The DNA for the CDR3 is TGTGCCAGCAGCTCCGGGACAGGGTATTCACCCCTCCACTTT.

This clone showed up just once. V usage is TRBV27 and J usage is TRBJ1-2, with 7 nucleotides matching TRBD1. This CDR3 has 14 residues. Germline CDR1 MNHEY, CDR2 SMNVEV (reference sequence). The junction had 8 bases not matched to a gene; V was cut back by 6 bases and J by 4 bases. The CDR3 is CASSPLGGTYGYTF. Written as DNA, the CDR3 is TGTGCCAGCAGCCCCCTAGGGGGCACCTATGGCTACACCTTC.

The V and J genes are TRBV19 and TRBJ2-7; D is undetermined. V was clipped by 5 bases and J by 5 bases, with 13 bases between them. The germline CDR1 and CDR2 sequences are LNHDA and SQIVND (reference sequence). The CDR3 runs 13 residues. CDR3 DNA: TGTGCCAGTAGTCCCGACGAGGTAAACGAGCAGTACGTC. The encoded protein is CASSPDEVNEQYV.

This clone was detected once. The V gene is TRBV7-9, the J gene TRBJ1-2, with D possibly TRBD1 on 6 matching bases. The germline CDR1 and CDR2 sequences are SEHNR and FQNEAQ (reference sequence). V was pared by 5 bases and J by 8 bases, with 12 bases between. CDR3 length equals 12 residues. Written as DNA, the CDR3 is TGTGCCAGCAGCGGAACAGGGCGCGGCTACACCTTC. This encodes CASSGTGRGYTF.

This clone was seen only once. The chain employs TRBV6-5 and TRBJ1-2, with 9 bases matching TRBD1. The V segment lost 6 bases and the J segment 6 bases; nucleotides outside the gene matches: 5. Germline values: CDR1 MNHEY, CDR2 SVGAGI. The CDR3 extends over 13 amino acids. CDR3 protein: CASRGQGSNGYTF. The CDR3, as DNA: TGTGCCAGCAGGGGACAGGGATCTAATGGCTACACCTTC.

The V and J genes are TRBV10-3 and TRBJ2-7, with 10 bases identical to TRBD2. In germline, CDR1 is ENHRY, CDR2 SYGVKD. Germline trimming cut 5 bases from V and 2 bases from J; bases unmatched to any gene: 3. This CDR3 has 14 amino acids. Here the CDR3 DNA reads TGTGCCATCAGTAGCGGGGGGGGTACCTACGAGCAGTACGTC. Amino acids: CAISSGGGTYEQYV.

The chain couples TRBV10-2 to TRBJ2-2; D gene uncertain. Germline CDR1 is WSHSY and CDR2 is SAAADI. Trimming took off 4 bases at V and 0 bases at J, with 9 bases between the two ends. The CDR3 is 15 residues long. CDR3 protein: CASSATVSNTGELFF. The CDR3 nucleotides read TGCGCCAGCAGTGCGACTGTTTCGAACACCGGGGAGCTGTTTTTT.

This clone has a single count. The chain couples TRBV23-1 to TRBJ2-1; D remains ambiguous. TRBV23-1 is an ORF for which the function is uncertain. V dropped 4 bases and J dropped 9 bases, with 13 bases sitting between them. CDR3 length: 13 amino acids. CDR3 bases: TGCGCCAGCAGTCCCCGTGAGGTCGTTGAGCAGTTCTTC. Residues: CASSPREVVEQFF.

The V call is TRBV5-4, the J call TRBJ1-1; 7 positions match TRBD1. The CDR3 consists of 13 residues. Germline lookup yields CDR1 SGHNT and CDR2 YYREEE (reference sequence). The trim removed 4 bases at V and 7 bases at J, leaving 7 bases unmatched. CDR3 sequence reads: CASSPTGVDEAFF. DNA for the CDR3: TGTGCCAGCAGCCCTACAGGGGTAGATGAAGCTTTCTTT.

The chain carries TRBV4-3 and TRBJ2-3; D possibly corresponds to TRBD1 (6 bases). V was cut by 3 bases and J by 0 bases, with 13 bases left in between. Germline V gene sequence: CDR1 LGHNA, CDR2 YSLEER. The CDR3 sequence is 16 residues long. The CDR3 is CASSQGRTVSTDTQYF. For the CDR3, the DNA is TGCGCCAGCAGCCAGGGTCGGACAGTTAGCACAGATACGCAGTATTTT.

V and J are TRBV19 and TRBJ1-6; perhaps TRBD1 as D (6 bases). With 0 bases removed from V and 9 bases from J, the gap between germline ends came to 9 bases. CDR3 size: 14 residues. The germline gives CDR1 LNHDA, CDR2 SQIVND (reference sequence). CDR3 residues: CASSIDRGGSPLHF. CDR3 in DNA: TGTGCCAGTAGTATAGACAGGGGTGGTTCACCCCTCCACTTT.

Only one count was recorded for this clone. This sequence joins TRBV2 and TRBJ1-1, with 8 positions matching TRBD1. Germline assignment: CDR1 SNHLY and CDR2 FYNNEI. V gave up 5 bases and J gave up 5 bases; unmatched junction bases: 7. This CDR3 spans 14 amino acids. CDR3 sequence: CASSRTGYGTEAFF. In nucleotides, the CDR3 is TGTGCCAGCAGTAGGACAGGGTATGGAACTGAAGCTTTCTTT.

This chain joins TRBV2 and TRBJ2-1; D is possibly TRBD2 (7 bases). Trimming took 10 bases from V and 1 from J, leaving 14 bases between them. The CDR3 length is 14 residues. Germline CDR1 reads SNHLY; CDR2 reads FYNNEI. CDR3 coding DNA: TGTGCCATAGAAGGGGGGGGTTCCTACAATGAGCAGTTCTTC. Translated: CAIEGGGSYNEQFF.

The chain has TRBV5-6 and TRBJ2-2, with D possibly TRBD1 on 5 matching bases. Trimming shortened V by 0 bases and J by 13 bases, and 22 bases separated the two germline ends. The CDR3 runs to 16 residues. Germline CDR1 SGHDT, CDR2 YYEEEE. The DNA of the CDR3 is TGTGCCAGCAGCTTGGCGGGCCGGGCCGACAGCCTAGGGCTGTTTTTT. It yields the protein CASSLAGRADSLGLFF.

The chain is built from TRBV13 and TRBJ1-1; TRBD1 aligns across 10 bases. The ends lost 8 bases at V and 11 bases at J; junction bases unmatched: 8. The CDR3 spans 12 residues. Germline values: CDR1 PRHDT, CDR2 FYEKMQ (reference sequence). The CDR3 DNA reads TGTGCCAGCCGAGGACAGGGGGTCGTGGCTTTCTTT. This encodes CASRGQGVVAFF.